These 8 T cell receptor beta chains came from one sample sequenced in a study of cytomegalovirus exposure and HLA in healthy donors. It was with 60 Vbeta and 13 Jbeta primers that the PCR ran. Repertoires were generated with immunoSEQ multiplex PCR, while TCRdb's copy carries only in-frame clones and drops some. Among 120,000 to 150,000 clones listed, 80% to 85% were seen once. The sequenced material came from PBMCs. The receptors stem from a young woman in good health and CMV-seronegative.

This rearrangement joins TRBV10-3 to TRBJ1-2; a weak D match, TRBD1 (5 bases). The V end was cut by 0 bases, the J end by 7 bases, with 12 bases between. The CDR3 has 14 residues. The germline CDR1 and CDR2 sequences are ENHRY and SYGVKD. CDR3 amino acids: CAISESQGRSGYTF. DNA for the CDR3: TGTGCCATCAGTGAGTCGCAGGGCCGGTCTGGCTACACCTTC.

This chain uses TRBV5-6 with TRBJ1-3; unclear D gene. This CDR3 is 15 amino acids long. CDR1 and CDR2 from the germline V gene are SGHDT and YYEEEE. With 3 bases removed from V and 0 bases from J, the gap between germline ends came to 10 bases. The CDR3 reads CASSSETSSGNTIYF. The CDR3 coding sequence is TGTGCCAGCAGCTCCGAAACTAGCTCTGGAAACACCATATATTTT.

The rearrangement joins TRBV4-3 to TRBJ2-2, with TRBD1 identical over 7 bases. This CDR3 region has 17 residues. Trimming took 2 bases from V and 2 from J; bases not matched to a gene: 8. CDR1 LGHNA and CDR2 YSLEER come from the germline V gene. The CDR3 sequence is CASSQLTTGLNTGELFF. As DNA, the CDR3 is TGCGCCAGCAGCCAACTTACGACAGGGCTTAACACCGGGGAGCTGTTTTTT.

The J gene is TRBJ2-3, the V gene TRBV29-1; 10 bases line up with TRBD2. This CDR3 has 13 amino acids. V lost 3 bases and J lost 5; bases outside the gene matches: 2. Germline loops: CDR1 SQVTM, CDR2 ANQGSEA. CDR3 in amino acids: CSVDLAGGDTQYF. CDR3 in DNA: TGCAGCGTTGATTTAGCGGGAGGAGATACGCAGTATTTT.

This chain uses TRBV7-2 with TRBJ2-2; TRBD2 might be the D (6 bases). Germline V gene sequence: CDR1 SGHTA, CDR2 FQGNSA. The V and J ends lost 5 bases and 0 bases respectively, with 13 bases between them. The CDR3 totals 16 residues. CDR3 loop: CASSHRGTANTGELFF. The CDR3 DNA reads TGTGCCAGCAGCCACCGGGGGACTGCGAACACCGGGGAGCTGTTTTTT.

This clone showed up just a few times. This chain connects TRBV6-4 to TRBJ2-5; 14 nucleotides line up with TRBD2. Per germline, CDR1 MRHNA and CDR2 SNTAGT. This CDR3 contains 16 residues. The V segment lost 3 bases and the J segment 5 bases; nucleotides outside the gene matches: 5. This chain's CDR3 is CASSETSGGAFETQYF. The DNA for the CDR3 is TGTGCCAGCAGTGAGACTAGCGGGGGGGCCTTTGAGACCCAGTACTTC.

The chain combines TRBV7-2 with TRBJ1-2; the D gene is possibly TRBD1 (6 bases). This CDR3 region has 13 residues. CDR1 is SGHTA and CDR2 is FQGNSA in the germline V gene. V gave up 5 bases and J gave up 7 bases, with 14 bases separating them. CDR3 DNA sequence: TGTGCCAGCAGCCCGGCACAGGGATGTGGCTACACCTTC. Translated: CASSPAQGCGYTF.

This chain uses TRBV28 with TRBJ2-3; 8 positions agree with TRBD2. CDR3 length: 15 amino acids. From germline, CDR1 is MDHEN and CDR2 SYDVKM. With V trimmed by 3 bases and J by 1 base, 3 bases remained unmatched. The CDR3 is CASSLMTSGTDTQYF. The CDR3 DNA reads TGTGCCAGCAGTTTGATGACTAGCGGCACAGATACGCAGTATTTT.